Following are 15 T cell receptor beta chains from one sample sequenced in a study of cytomegalovirus exposure and HLA in healthy donors. Generated by immunoSEQ multiplex PCR, the TCRdb table keeps only in-frame clones and is missing some. The sample includes about 68,000 clones, 96% of them seen just once. Sequenced: PBMCs. These receptors were obtained from a young man in good health and CMV-seronegative.

The chain has TRBV15 and TRBJ2-7; no reliable D call. The germline V and J ends were trimmed by 5 bases and 3 bases, with 11 bases remaining between them. From germline, CDR1 is LNHNV and CDR2 YYDKDF (reference sequence). The CDR3 runs 13 residues. Here the CDR3 reads CATSSGRGYEQYF. The DNA of the CDR3 is TGTGCCACCAGCTCCGGCCGAGGCTACGAGCAGTACTTC.

The chain is built from TRBV6-6 and TRBJ1-2; maybe TRBD1 (5 bases). CDR3 length: 15 residues. The V and J ends lost 2 bases and 6 bases respectively, with 16 bases between them. Germline V gives CDR1 MNHNY, CDR2 SVGAGI (reference sequence). CDR3 residues: CASSYQLGGRDGYTF. CDR3 bases: TGTGCCAGCAGTTACCAGTTGGGGGGGAGGGATGGCTACACCTTC.

The genes are TRBV11-1 and TRBJ2-2; 10 nucleotides match TRBD2. The length of the CDR3 is 15 residues. From germline, CDR1 is SGHAT and CDR2 FQDESV (reference sequence). With V trimmed by 4 bases and J by 7 bases, 6 bases remained unmatched. The CDR3 region is CASSSTAGGRGELFF. The DNA for the CDR3 is TGTGCCAGCAGCTCGACAGCGGGAGGGCGCGGGGAGCTGTTTTTT.

This sequence joins TRBV5-4 and TRBJ2-1; TRBD1 agrees at 9 bases. From germline, CDR1 is SGHNT and CDR2 YYREEE (reference sequence). The junction had 0 bases not matched to a gene; V was cut back by 0 bases and J by 5 bases. The length of the CDR3 is 14 residues. DNA of the CDR3: TGTGCCAGCAGCTTGGGGGACAGGGACAATGAGCAGTTCTTC. Translating gives CASSLGDRDNEQFF.

J is TRBJ2-1 and V is TRBV6-5; 13 bases match TRBD2. V shed 6 bases and J 8 bases; nucleotides not matched to a gene: 7. The CDR3 is 15 residues long. In germline, CDR1 is MNHEY, CDR2 SVGAGI. The CDR3 region has the DNA TGTGCCAGCAGGGCCGGGACTAGCGGGAATCATGAGCAGTTCTTC. Translating it yields CASRAGTSGNHEQFF.

The CDR3 spells CASRDPGQGYEQYF. In nucleotides, the CDR3 is TGTGCCAGCAGGGATCCGGGACAGGGTTACGAGCAGTACTTC. The chain couples TRBV6-1 to TRBJ2-7; TRBD1 matches 9 bases. V lost 6 bases and J lost 4; bases outside the gene matches: 7. Germline V gives CDR1 MNHNS, CDR2 SASEGT. The CDR3 consists of 14 residues.

The V call is TRBV28, the J call TRBJ2-5; 14 nucleotides match TRBD2. The CDR3 covers 15 residues. CDR1 and CDR2 from the germline V gene are MDHEN and SYDVKM. Unmatched junction bases numbered 5, after V lost 7 bases and J lost 4 bases. CDR3 in DNA: TGTGCCAGCACTAGGACTAGCGGGAGGCCAGAGACCCAGTACTTC. Translated: CASTRTSGRPETQYF.

The chain uses TRBV10-3 and TRBJ2-3, with D uncertain. Trimming pared 0 bases from V and 0 bases from J, leaving 10 bases between. Per germline, CDR1 ENHRY and CDR2 SYGVKD. This CDR3 contains 16 residues. The DNA for the CDR3 is TGTGCCATCAGTGAGTCGAGCATAGAGAGCACAGATACGCAGTATTTT. Its protein product is CAISESSIESTDTQYF.

The CDR3 DNA reads TGTGCCAGCAGCTTAGCATTTGCCCTAGCAGCACAAGAGACCCAGTACTTC. Residues: CASSLAFALAAQETQYF. The rearrangement uses TRBV7-9 and TRBJ2-5, with a weak D call TRBD2 (5 bases). V shed 0 bases and J shed 2 bases, with 16 bases lying between them. The germline gives CDR1 SEHNR, CDR2 FQNEAQ (reference sequence). The CDR3 is 17 amino acids.

The sample holds one count of this clone. The V gene is TRBV19, the J gene TRBJ1-6; 7 positions match TRBD1. The ends lost 6 bases at V and 5 bases at J; junction bases unmatched: 4. The V gene's germline CDR1 is LNHDA and CDR2 SQIVND (reference sequence). CDR3 length: 14 amino acids. The CDR3 region is CASRGQSDNSPLHF. Here the CDR3 DNA reads TGTGCCAGTAGGGGACAGTCAGATAATTCACCCCTCCACTTT.

The V call is TRBV2, the J call TRBJ1-2, with D possibly TRBD1 on 6 matching bases. The germline V gene has CDR1 SNHLY and CDR2 FYNNEI. The CDR3 has 14 residues. Trimming took off 6 bases at V and 3 bases at J, with 14 bases between the two ends. Here the CDR3 DNA reads TGTGCCAGCAGGCGCAGGGGAGCGGACTATGGCTACACCTTC. Translation gives CASRRRGADYGYTF.

To note about this clone: Different DNA sequences within this sample yield the same CDR3. The chain couples TRBV28 to TRBJ1-1, with D maybe TRBD1 (6 bases). Germline lookup yields CDR1 MDHEN and CDR2 SYDVKM. V lost 4 bases to trimming and J lost 1 base, with 7 bases between them. CDR3 length: 13 residues. CDR3 sequence (DNA): TGTGCCAGCAGTTCGGGACAGAACACTGAAGCTTTCTTT. It yields the protein CASSSGQNTEAFF.

This chain connects TRBV15 to TRBJ2-3, with 11 bases that match TRBD2. CDR1 and CDR2 from the germline V gene are LNHNV and YYDKDF (reference sequence). The junction had 9 bases not matched to a gene; V was cut back by 3 bases and J by 4 bases. The CDR3 covers 17 residues. The CDR3 region is CATSSSHSGRAADTQYF. CDR3 DNA: TGTGCCACCAGCAGTTCCCATAGCGGGAGGGCTGCAGATACGCAGTATTTT.

The V gene is TRBV7-9, the J gene TRBJ2-3; 10 bases are shared with TRBD1. The CDR3 spans 15 residues. J lost 4 bases, V lost 5 bases, and 6 bases had no gene match. From germline, CDR1 is SEHNR and CDR2 FQNEAQ (reference sequence). The CDR3 loop reads CASSPGTGAPDTQYF. The DNA for the CDR3 is TGTGCCAGCAGCCCCGGGACAGGGGCGCCAGATACGCAGTATTTT.

This chain links TRBV12-5 with TRBJ2-7, with a possible D match to TRBD2 (6 bases). V gave up 4 bases and J gave up 5 bases, with 15 bases separating them. Germline loops: CDR1 LGHNT, CDR2 FRNRAP. The length of the CDR3 is 14 residues. The CDR3 coding sequence is TGTGCTAGTGGTTCTGGTGGCTGGAGGGACGAGCAGTACTTC. Protein sequence: CASGSGGWRDEQYF.